This passage covers 24 T cell receptor beta chains from one sample sequenced in a study of blood T cell repertoires in COVID-19. Method: immunoSEQ multiplex PCR; TCRdb's copy keeps in-frame clones and lacks some. The profile shows about 220,000 clones, almost 90% of them singletons. The sequencing input was PBMCs or T cells enriched from blood (not recorded which). These receptors were collected from a woman between 50 and 59 years old with acute COVID-19.

This clone was seen only once. V usage is TRBV19 and J usage is TRBJ1-1, with 7 bases identical to TRBD1. The CDR3 loop spans 15 amino acids. With 4 bases clipped from V and 10 bases from J, the junction kept 15 bases outside the gene matches. The germline V gene has CDR1 LNHDA and CDR2 SQIVND (reference sequence). The CDR3 spells CASSRPQGPKAGAFF. CDR3 DNA sequence: TGTGCCAGTAGTAGACCACAGGGGCCTAAGGCGGGAGCTTTCTTT.

The chain joins TRBV18 to TRBJ1-2; TRBD1 might be the D (5 bases). V was pared by 1 base and J by 2 bases, with 8 bases between. Germline V CDR1 and CDR2: KGHSH, LQKENI. The CDR3 is 14 amino acids. The CDR3, as DNA: TGTGCCAGCTCACCACGCTCAGGGAACTATGGCTACACCTTC. Translated, it gives CASSPRSGNYGYTF.

This clone was observed a handful of times. V usage is TRBV2 and J usage is TRBJ1-5; TRBD1 is a possible D gene (6 bases). CDR3 length: 13 residues. Trimming took off 4 bases at V and 7 bases at J, with 11 bases between the two ends. Germline-derived CDR1 and CDR2 are SNHLY and FYNNEI. The CDR3: CASSAGEGQPQHF. The CDR3 DNA is TGTGCCAGCAGTGCAGGGGAAGGGCAGCCCCAGCATTTT.

The J gene is TRBJ2-7, the V gene TRBV27; no firm D call. In germline, CDR1 is MNHEY, CDR2 SMNVEV (reference sequence). Trimming removed 6 bases at V and 0 bases at J, with 9 bases between. This CDR3 has 13 amino acids. The CDR3 coding sequence is TGTGCCAGCAGAACCCTCAGCTCCTACGAGCAGTACTTC. Encoded protein: CASRTLSSYEQYF.

The chain combines TRBV2 with TRBJ2-1; perhaps TRBD2 as D (7 bases). V shed 1 base and J shed 12 bases, with 16 bases lying between them. The germline CDR1 and CDR2 sequences are SNHLY and FYNNEI. This CDR3 region has 14 residues. The CDR3 sequence is CASSEGPGGQRQFF. The CDR3 region has the DNA TGTGCCAGCAGTGAAGGGCCCGGGGGGCAGCGGCAGTTCTTC.

V gene TRBV15 combines with J gene TRBJ1-5; TRBD1 agrees at 7 bases. V shed 6 bases and J 11 bases; nucleotides not matched to a gene: 10. CDR1 LNHNV and CDR2 YYDKDF come from the germline V gene (reference sequence). The CDR3 consists of 13 residues. For the CDR3, the DNA is TGTGCCACCAGGGGGACAGCCGAGTATTCCCAGCATTTT. It specifies CATRGTAEYSQHF.

The rearrangement joins TRBV6-5 to TRBJ1-2; D not resolved. V dropped 8 bases and J dropped 7 bases, with 11 bases sitting between them. CDR3 size: 11 residues. In germline, CDR1 is MNHEY, CDR2 SVGAGI. The CDR3 DNA reads TGTGCCAGCTATAATGCGGCTGGCTACACCTTC. Its protein product is CASYNAAGYTF.

The chain joins TRBV7-3 to TRBJ2-1, with 8 bases that match TRBD2. Germline V gene lookup returns CDR1 SGHTA and CDR2 FQGTGA. V lost 2 bases and J lost 8; bases outside the gene matches: 14. There are 17 residues in the CDR3. The CDR3 region is CASSLEVREGRRDEQFF. The CDR3 DNA follows: TGTGCCAGCAGCTTAGAGGTACGGGAGGGCCGTAGGGATGAGCAGTTCTTC.

CDR3 bases: TGTGCCACCAGTGACCTACAGGGCGGCTCCTACAATGAGCAGTTCTTC. Protein sequence: CATSDLQGGSYNEQFF. The rearrangement links TRBV24-1 to TRBJ2-1; weak D call: TRBD1 (6 bases). This CDR3 comprises 16 residues. The V gene lost 4 bases and the J gene lost 0 bases, with 12 bases spanning the gap. Germline values: CDR1 KGHDR, CDR2 SFDVKD.

V is TRBV11-2 and J is TRBJ2-1; D possibly corresponds to TRBD2 (5 bases). Trimming stripped 2 bases from V and 6 bases from J, with 11 bases between. Germline V gene sequence: CDR1 SGHAT, CDR2 FQNNGV. CDR3 size: 14 residues. CDR3 DNA: TGTGCCAGCAGCTTATCTCTAGCTGGCAATGAGCAGTTCTTC. The encoded protein is CASSLSLAGNEQFF.

The chain employs TRBV5-1 and TRBJ2-7; 8 bases are shared with TRBD2. The CDR3 has 14 residues. J was trimmed by 2 bases and V by 5 bases; bases with no gene match: 6. CDR1 is SGHRS and CDR2 is YFSETQ in the germline V gene. The CDR3 DNA sequence: TGCGCCAGCAGAACCTTTAGCGGGACCTACGAGCAGTACTTC. Amino acids: CASRTFSGTYEQYF.

The chain recombines TRBV27 with TRBJ2-1, with TRBD2 matching over 7 bases. CDR3 length: 17 amino acids. Germline CDR1 reads MNHEY; CDR2 reads SMNVEV (reference sequence). Unmatched junction bases numbered 7, after V lost 1 base and J lost 1 base. Here the CDR3 reads CASSLFEGGPSYNEQFF. The CDR3 DNA reads TGTGCCAGCAGTTTATTTGAGGGAGGGCCGTCCTACAATGAGCAGTTCTTC.

The chain is built from TRBV5-5 and TRBJ1-2, with D hard to call. Deletions cut 0 bases from V and 8 bases from J, with 11 bases between. From germline, CDR1 is SGHKS and CDR2 YYEKEE (reference sequence). CDR3 size: 13 residues. CDR3 region: CASSLATRLGYTF. CDR3 DNA sequence: TGTGCCAGCAGCTTGGCCACTAGATTGGGCTACACCTTC.

V gene TRBV27 combines with J gene TRBJ2-1, with a tentative D call TRBD1 (5 bases). This CDR3 has 14 amino acids. Germline V gene lookup returns CDR1 MNHEY and CDR2 SMNVEV (reference sequence). With 2 bases removed from V and 2 bases from J, the gap between germline ends came to 7 bases. Written as DNA, the CDR3 is TGTGCCAGCAGTTTAGGGGCCCCCTACAATGAGCAGTTCTTC. Its protein is CASSLGAPYNEQFF.

The chain joins TRBV4-2 to TRBJ2-5, with D unclear. The CDR3 has 15 amino acids. CDR1 is LGHNA, CDR2 YNFKEQ, per germline. V lost 4 bases and J lost 2, with 14 bases in between. CDR3 region: CASSPERYNQETQYF. The DNA for the CDR3 is TGTGCCAGCAGCCCCGAGCGCTACAATCAAGAGACCCAGTACTTC.

This chain joins TRBV6-2 or TRBV6-3 and TRBJ2-7, with D uncertain. V gave up 5 bases and J gave up 5 bases, with 13 bases separating them. This CDR3 spans 13 amino acids. Germline-derived CDR1 and CDR2 are MNHEY and SVGEGT. CDR3 sequence reads: CASSILMYNEQYF. The DNA of the CDR3 is TGTGCCAGCAGTATCCTAATGTATAACGAGCAGTACTTC.

V gene TRBV28 combines with J gene TRBJ2-5, with a possible D match to TRBD2 (5 bases). V lost 8 bases and J 0 bases, leaving 13 bases between the germline ends. CDR3 length: 14 amino acids. Germline V gene sequence: CDR1 MDHEN, CDR2 SYDVKM. The CDR3 is CASALGSYQETQYF. The CDR3 DNA reads TGTGCCAGCGCCTTGGGGAGTTACCAAGAGACCCAGTACTTC.

The chain carries TRBV16 and TRBJ1-1; D not certain. The CDR3 contains 13 residues. Deletions cut 1 base from V and 3 bases from J, with 6 bases between. Germline loops: CDR1 KGHSY, CDR2 FQNENV. The CDR3 region has the DNA TGTGCCAGCAGCCAATTTTATGACACTGAAGCTTTCTTT. This encodes CASSQFYDTEAFF.

The chain couples TRBV28 to TRBJ2-7; D is uncertain. Trimming left V 5 bases short and J 0 bases short, with 14 bases between. This CDR3 is built from 15 residues. Germline-derived CDR1 and CDR2 are MDHEN and SYDVKM. CDR3 DNA: TGTGCCAGCAGTCCCTCGATGCGGCCCTCCTACGAGCAGTACTTC. Residues: CASSPSMRPSYEQYF. The complete variable domain, with remaining parts taken from reference TRBV28 and TRBJ2-7, reads DVKVTQSSRYLVKRTGEKVFLECVQDMDHENMFWYRQDPGLGLRLIYFSYDVKMKEKGDIPEGYSVSREKKERFSLILESASTNQTSMYLCASSPSMRPSYEQYFGPGTRLTVT.

The chain couples TRBV9 to TRBJ2-2; D is perhaps TRBD2 (6 bases). Germline-derived CDR1 and CDR2 are SGDLS and YYNGEE. There are 15 residues in the CDR3. V shed 1 base and J shed 1 base, with 8 bases lying between them. CDR3 DNA sequence: TGTGCCAGCAGCGTAACAGCGGGGAACACCGGGGAGCTGTTTTTT. Its protein is CASSVTAGNTGELFF.

This chain joins TRBV30 and TRBJ2-7; 7 bases map to TRBD2. With 2 bases clipped from V and 6 bases from J, the junction kept 7 bases outside the gene matches. The germline V gene has CDR1 GTSNPN and CDR2 SVGIG (reference sequence). The CDR3 totals 13 residues. CDR3 nucleotide sequence: TGTGCCTGGAGTCTGCCAGGCGGGAGCGAGCAGTACTTC. Translation: CAWSLPGGSEQYF. The full variable domain, in which reference TRBV30 and TRBJ2-7 provide the parts outside the CDR3, is SQTIHQWPATLVQPVGSPLSLECTVEGTSNPNLYWYRQAAGRGLQLLFYSVGIGQISSEVPQNLSASRPQDRQFILSSKKLLLSDSGFYLCAWSLPGGSEQYFGPGTRLTVT.

The chain has TRBV7-8 and TRBJ1-2; TRBD1 matches 10 bases. With 5 bases clipped from V and 2 bases from J, the junction kept 11 bases outside the gene matches. The CDR3 extends over 17 amino acids. CDR1 and CDR2 from the germline V gene are SGHVS and FQNEAQ. CDR3: CASSTRDLGQGNYGYTF. Written as DNA, the CDR3 is TGTGCCAGCAGCACCCGTGATCTGGGACAGGGGAACTATGGCTACACCTTC. Filled out from reference TRBV7-8 and TRBJ1-2, the complete variable domain reads GAGVSQSPRYKVAKRGQDVALRCDPISGHVSLFWYQQALGQGPEFLTYFQNEAQLDKSGLPSDRFFAERPEGSVSTLKIQRTQQEDSAVYLCASSTRDLGQGNYGYTFGSGTRLTVV.

Points on this clone: A junction boundary mismatches the germline segment, possibly from a read error. V gene TRBV6-1 combines with J gene TRBJ2-7, with 8 positions matching TRBD2. Germline lookup yields CDR1 MNHNS and CDR2 SASEGT. The CDR3 sequence is 14 residues long. The CDR3 DNA sequence: TGTGCCAGCTGTGAAGAAAGCGGGAGTGGTGAGCAGTACTTC. It encodes CASCEESGSGEQYF.

This sequence joins TRBV29-1 and TRBJ2-7, with D perhaps matching TRBD2 (5 bases). Trimming removed 4 bases at V and 7 bases at J, with 14 bases between. The CDR3 is 12 residues long. Germline values: CDR1 SQVTM, CDR2 ANQGSEA. The CDR3 here is CSVGKGVEEQYF. The CDR3 region has the DNA TGCAGCGTTGGAAAGGGAGTAGAAGAGCAGTACTTC.